This T cell receptor (beta chain) was identified during a study of CD8 T cells in ankylosing spondylitis. General observations from the study: Characteristic of ankylosing spondylitis blood, it appeared, was a TCR beta motif comprising 7 to 9 highly homologous variants. Enrichment of disease-linked clones was reportedly significant in matched ankylosing spondylitis synovial fluid.

Many counts were recorded for this clonotype. Its specificity is not known. 5'-RACE, quantitative and with molecular barcodes, yielded the TCR beta libraries. A single record per CDR3 protein comes from TCRdb applying MiXCR to the 5' RACE reads. This table holds roughly 130,000 distinct CDR3 sequences, 6.5% to 9% found once. V gave up 4 bases and J gave up 1 base; unmatched junction bases: 3. Germline V CDR1 and CDR2: SGHTS, YDEGEE. This CDR3 comprises 16 residues. The clonotype comes from a male donor with ankylosing spondylitis or in good health (not recorded which). Input material: blood, either unsorted or a sorted T cell fraction (not recorded which). This rearrangement joins TRBV5-8 to TRBJ2-2, with 11 bases that match TRBD2. The CDR3 reads CASSELAGVNTGELFF. The CDR3 nucleotides read TGTGCCAGCAGCGAACTAGCGGGGGTGAACACCGGGGAGCTGTTTTTT.